This T cell receptor beta chain was captured by sequencing in a study of blood T cells in healthy people across ages. Study-wide findings and caveats: CMV status of donors was not determined, possibly confounding expanded clonotype changes.

In terms of origin and age, donors were healthy Caucasian individuals from Russia aged about 6 to 95. Concerning this clonotype itself: Its antigen is unidentified.

Germline lookup yields CDR1 SGDLS and CDR2 YYNGEE. The CDR3 is 13 amino acids. V gave up 2 bases and J gave up 12 bases, with 17 bases separating them. PCR was performed a second time for about 7 to 11 cycles using a sample-barcoded 5' primer and a J-beta primer mix. Each cDNA molecule was tagged by a template-switch adaptor with 12 random nucleotides. Every sample produced at least 2.5 million CDR3-containing paired-end reads. TCRdb re-derived calls from the 5' RACE reads in MiXCR, one entry per CDR3 protein. The data contain fewer than 2,000,000 distinct CDR3 sequences, more than 35% of them singletons.

Sequencing was done on a sample of blood. This chain uses TRBV9 with TRBJ1-1, with a tentative D call TRBD1 (6 bases). The receptor comes from a human donor in good health. CDR3 DNA: TGTGCCAGCAGCGTCAGACAGGACCCTCCCACTTTCTTT. Residues: CASSVRQDPPTFF.